The 25 T cell receptor beta chains below were found in one sample sequenced in a study of cytomegalovirus exposure and HLA in healthy donors. Profiling relied on immunoSEQ multiplex PCR, and the TCRdb table lists in-frame clones only, not all of them. The sample lists 90,000 to 130,000 clones, almost 96% occurring once. Sequenced input: PBMCs. These receptors all come from a woman younger than 35 in good health and CMV-seronegative.

The chain uses TRBV25-1 and TRBJ1-1, with D possibly being TRBD1 (5 bases). Germline V lookup: CDR1 MGHDK, CDR2 SYGVNS. This CDR3 has 15 residues. The V end lost 7 bases, the J end lost 4 bases, and 19 bases lay between the germline ends. The CDR3 sequence is CASTNGWGRVTEAFF. The CDR3 DNA sequence: TGTGCCAGCACAAACGGCTGGGGGAGGGTCACTGAAGCTTTCTTT.

This clone was counted once. This sequence joins TRBV5-1 and TRBJ2-5, with 8 bases lining up with TRBD1. The J call may be mistaken, given a closer DNA end match to TRBJ2-7. The CDR3 runs to 15 residues. Germline V gives CDR1 SGHRS, CDR2 YFSETQ. The chain's CDR3 is CASKGRAGGVDEQYF. CDR3 bases: TGCGCCAGCAAAGGCCGGGCAGGGGGCGTAGACGAGCAGTACTTC.

This sequence joins TRBV28 and TRBJ1-1; TRBD1 matches at 8 bases. This CDR3 contains 15 residues. The junction had 6 bases not matched to a gene; V was cut back by 5 bases and J by 1 base. CDR1 and CDR2 (germline): MDHEN, SYDVKM. CDR3 sequence: CASSRAGTGNTEAFF. CDR3 DNA: TGTGCCAGCAGTCGCGCCGGGACAGGGAACACTGAAGCTTTCTTT. Using reference TRBV28 and TRBJ1-1 for the parts outside the CDR3, the full variable domain is DVKVTQSSRYLVKRTGEKVFLECVQDMDHENMFWYRQDPGLGLRLIYFSYDVKMKEKGDIPEGYSVSREKKERFSLILESASTNQTSMYLCASSRAGTGNTEAFFGQGTRLTVV.

The chain joins TRBV9 to TRBJ2-3; possible D gene TRBD1, 6 bases. V lost 0 bases and J lost 3, with 17 bases in between. The CDR3 is 17 residues long. Germline CDR1 is SGDLS and CDR2 is YYNGEE. The CDR3 protein is CASSVGGPLTTTDTQYF. In DNA form, the CDR3 reads TGTGCCAGCAGCGTAGGGGGGCCGTTAACAACGACAGATACGCAGTATTTT.

The gene calls are TRBV7-6 and TRBJ2-1, with 7 bases that match TRBD2. This CDR3 comprises 17 residues. The trim removed 2 bases at V and 0 bases at J, leaving 7 bases unmatched. Germline V gene data show CDR1 as SGHVS and CDR2 as FNYEAQ. CDR3 DNA: TGTGCCAGCAGCTTAATGTGGGGCGGGAGCTCCTACAATGAGCAGTTCTTC. It specifies CASSLMWGGSSYNEQFF.

The gene calls are TRBV7-2 and TRBJ1-1, with D tentatively TRBD1 (5 bases). Germline V gene data show CDR1 as SGHTA and CDR2 as FQGNSA. With 4 bases removed from V and 0 bases from J, the gap between germline ends came to 6 bases. The CDR3 sequence is 13 residues long. The CDR3 here is CASSSQVNTEAFF. In nucleotides, the CDR3 is TGTGCCAGCAGCTCACAGGTGAACACTGAAGCTTTCTTT.

This sequence joins TRBV23-1 and TRBJ2-3, with D possibly matching TRBD1 (5 bases). TRBV23-1 is classed as an ORF, of uncertain function. The CDR3 loop spans 17 amino acids. The V gene lost 5 bases and the J gene lost 3 bases, with 21 bases spanning the gap. The CDR3 DNA follows: TGCGCCAGCAGTGGTTTGGCGGACATTAAGGGGACAGATACGCAGTATTTT. As protein: CASSGLADIKGTDTQYF.

CDR3 in DNA: TGTGCCAGCAGCTTTTTCGAGGCACAAGAGACCCAGTACTTC. It codes for CASSFFEAQETQYF. The genes are TRBV5-6 and TRBJ2-5; D remains ambiguous. V was clipped by 2 bases and J by 2 bases, with 10 bases between them. Germline loops: CDR1 SGHDT, CDR2 YYEEEE. The CDR3 sequence is 14 residues long.

The chain joins TRBV7-9 to TRBJ2-5; TRBD2 is a possible D gene (6 bases). V lost 5 bases and J 2 bases, leaving 15 bases between the germline ends. The V gene's germline CDR1 is SEHNR and CDR2 FQNEAQ (reference sequence). This CDR3 has 15 residues. CDR3 coding DNA: TGTGCCAGCAGCACCCGTGCGGGGACTCAAGAGACCCAGTACTTC. It codes for CASSTRAGTQETQYF.

V is TRBV2 and J is TRBJ1-2; D is ambiguous. The CDR3 has 19 residues. V was cut by 5 bases and J by 3 bases, with 28 bases left in between. CDR1 and CDR2 from the germline V gene are SNHLY and FYNNEI. The DNA for the CDR3 is TGTGCCAGCAGTACCCCAGGCGGCAGAGCGGACGGCGGGGACTATGGCTACACCTTC. Translated, it gives CASSTPGGRADGGDYGYTF.

The chain combines TRBV6-6 with TRBJ1-5, with no clear D. Germline V gene lookup returns CDR1 MNHNY and CDR2 SVGAGI (reference sequence). This CDR3 is built from 13 residues. With 6 bases removed from V and 4 bases from J, the gap between germline ends came to 10 bases. CDR3 amino acids: CASSLRENQPQHF. CDR3 nucleotides: TGTGCCAGCAGCCTTCGGGAGAATCAGCCCCAGCATTTT.

V is TRBV5-1 and J is TRBJ2-7; TRBD1 matches at 7 bases. The trim removed 8 bases at V and 1 base at J, leaving 6 bases unmatched. Per the germline V gene, CDR1 is SGHRS and CDR2 is YFSETQ. The CDR3 contains 13 residues. CDR3 sequence reads: CASTGTESYEQYF. Here the CDR3 DNA reads TGCGCCAGTACCGGGACAGAATCCTACGAGCAGTACTTC.

The chain carries TRBV28 and TRBJ1-1; D unresolved. Germline V gives CDR1 MDHEN, CDR2 SYDVKM. Trimming took off 7 bases at V and 4 bases at J, with 16 bases between the two ends. The CDR3 is 14 amino acids. The CDR3 coding sequence is TGTGCCAGCACCTGGCACACCCGGGGCACTGAAGCTTTCTTT. Amino acid sequence: CASTWHTRGTEAFF.

The V and J genes are TRBV7-3 and TRBJ2-3, with 9 bases lining up with TRBD2. From germline, CDR1 is SGHTA and CDR2 FQGTGA. Unmatched junction bases numbered 9, after V lost 2 bases and J lost 6 bases. The CDR3 runs 16 residues. As DNA, the CDR3 is TGTGCCAGCAGCTTAGGGAGTAGCGGGGGTGTGGATACGCAGTATTTT. It codes for CASSLGSSGGVDTQYF.

This clone has just one count. This chain joins TRBV5-1 and TRBJ1-6; D possibly corresponds to TRBD1 (6 bases). Germline values: CDR1 SGHRS, CDR2 YFSETQ. The V end lost 4 bases, the J end lost 1 base, and 15 bases lay between the germline ends. The CDR3 covers 17 residues. The CDR3, as DNA: TGCGCCAGCAGCCGACAGGAACGGCTTTCCTATAATTCACCCCTCCACTTT. Translation: CASSRQERLSYNSPLHF.

The chain recombines TRBV10-3 with TRBJ2-5; 8 bases match TRBD1. Germline CDR1 ENHRY, CDR2 SYGVKD. This CDR3 is 13 amino acids long. V gave up 10 bases and J gave up 5 bases; unmatched junction bases: 9. The CDR3 DNA reads as TGTGCCACCGGACAGGGATCAGGGGAGACCCAGTACTTC. Translation: CATGQGSGETQYF.

CDR3 sequence (DNA): TGCAGCGTTTCTAGGGGCAGGGGGAGCTCTGGGGCCAACGTCCTGACTTTC. Its translation is CSVSRGRGSSGANVLTF. This chain uses TRBV29-1 with TRBJ2-6; the match to TRBD1 covers 7 bases. The CDR3 covers 17 residues. The V gene's germline CDR1 is SQVTM and CDR2 ANQGSEA. Trimming took 5 bases from V and 0 from J; bases not matched to a gene: 10. The entire variable domain, with the rest obtained from reference TRBV29-1 and TRBJ2-6, is as follows: SAVISQKPSRDICQRGTSLTIQCQVDSQVTMMFWYRQQPGQSLTLIATANQGSEATYESGFVIDKFPISRPNLTFSTLTVSNMSPEDSSIYLCSVSRGRGSSGANVLTFGAGSRLTVL.

The chain is built from TRBV5-1 and TRBJ1-3; 7 bases match TRBD1. Trimming took 5 bases from V and 0 from J; bases not matched to a gene: 8. Germline V gene sequence: CDR1 SGHRS, CDR2 YFSETQ. CDR3 size: 16 residues. The CDR3, as DNA: TGCGCCAGCAGTCGGGACAGCCGTACCTCTGGAAACACCATATATTTT. It specifies CASSRDSRTSGNTIYF. Together with reference TRBV5-1 and TRBJ1-3, the CDR3 gives the full variable domain: KAGVTQTPRYLIKTRGQQVTLSCSPISGHRSVSWYQQTPGQGLQFLFEYFSETQRNKGNFPGRFSGRQFSNSRSEMNVSTLELGDSALYLCASSRDSRTSGNTIYFGEGSWLTVV.

This chain joins TRBV18 and TRBJ2-3; 9 positions match TRBD1. CDR3 length: 15 amino acids. Germline-derived CDR1 and CDR2 are KGHSH and LQKENI. The junction had 4 bases not matched to a gene; V was cut back by 5 bases and J by 1 base. DNA for the CDR3: TGTGCCAGCTCAGAGAGACAGGGGGGCACAGATACGCAGTATTTT. The encoded protein is CASSERQGGTDTQYF.

CDR3 residues: CASSPGQGASSYEQYF. In nucleotides, the CDR3 is TGTGCCAGCTCACCAGGACAGGGGGCTTCCTCCTACGAGCAGTACTTC. V is TRBV18 and J is TRBJ2-7; TRBD1 agrees at 11 bases. Trimming removed 2 bases from V and 0 bases from J; junction bases left unmatched: 3. This CDR3 has 16 amino acids. Germline V gene sequence: CDR1 KGHSH, CDR2 LQKENI.

This clone occurred many times. This sequence joins TRBV4-3 and TRBJ2-1, with D unclear. The V gene's germline CDR1 is LGHNA and CDR2 YSLEER. This CDR3 spans 15 amino acids. Trimming pared 0 bases from V and 0 bases from J, leaving 6 bases between. The CDR3 DNA reads as TGCGCCAGCAGCCAAGACTACGGCTCCTACAATGAGCAGTTCTTC. Amino acids: CASSQDYGSYNEQFF.

The gene calls are TRBV15 and TRBJ2-2; the D gene is possibly TRBD1 (6 bases). The V gene's germline CDR1 is LNHNV and CDR2 YYDKDF (reference sequence). CDR3 length: 16 residues. The germline V and J ends were trimmed by 5 bases and 0 bases, with 13 bases remaining between them. This CDR3 reads CATSPTGQANTGELFF. CDR3 in DNA: TGTGCCACCAGCCCTACGGGACAAGCGAACACCGGGGAGCTGTTTTTT.

The chain employs TRBV12-5 and TRBJ2-1; D remains unclear. The germline CDR1 and CDR2 sequences are LGHNT and FRNRAP. The CDR3 totals 15 residues. Trimming took 2 bases from V and 8 from J, leaving 16 bases between them. Here the CDR3 DNA reads TGTGCTAGTGGTTTGTCAACCTCCGTCGGTGATGAGCAGTTCTTC. Residues: CASGLSTSVGDEQFF.

V is TRBV2 and J is TRBJ2-1, with a weak D call TRBD1 (6 bases). The CDR3 extends over 16 amino acids. V lost 6 bases and J 0 bases, leaving 15 bases between the germline ends. In germline, CDR1 is SNHLY, CDR2 FYNNEI. Here the CDR3 reads CASRVTTGSSYNEQFF. CDR3 sequence (DNA): TGTGCCAGCAGGGTAACCACAGGGTCCTCCTACAATGAGCAGTTCTTC.

V is TRBV9 and J is TRBJ1-1; D is perhaps TRBD1 (5 bases). Germline V gene lookup returns CDR1 SGDLS and CDR2 YYNGEE. This CDR3 has 13 residues. V lost 0 bases and J 4 bases, leaving 7 bases between the germline ends. CDR3 DNA: TGTGCCAGCAGCGTAGAAGGGGCCACTGAAGCTTTCTTT. The encoded protein is CASSVEGATEAFF.